Presented here are 22 T cell receptor beta chains from one specimen sequenced in a study of beta chain features in type 1 diabetes. Expressed TCRB transcripts were sequenced, since all the RNA that had been isolated was reverse transcribed. Only in-frame clones appear in the TCRdb table, and some are missing; sequencing was by immunoSEQ multiplex PCR. The sample holds some 270,000 clones, around an eighth seen once. Sequences were obtained from naive CD4+ T cells from blood. These receptors all come from a woman in her forties in good health.

This clone was seen more than once but under ten times. CDR3 sequence: CASSPRVGSSGYGYTF. CDR3 nucleotides: TGTGCCAGCAGCCCACGTGTTGGATCCTCGGGCTATGGCTACACCTTC. V usage is TRBV7-9 and J usage is TRBJ1-2; D remains ambiguous. Trimming left V 5 bases short and J 4 bases short, with 20 bases between. The germline V gene has CDR1 SEHNR and CDR2 FQNEAQ (reference sequence). CDR3 length: 16 amino acids. Full variable domain (rest looked up from reference TRBV7-9 and TRBJ1-2): DTGVSQNPRHKITKRGQNVTFRCDPISEHNRLYWYRQTLGQGPEFLTYFQNEAQLEKSRLLSDRFSAERPKGSFSTLEIQRTEQGDSAMYLCASSPRVGSSGYGYTFGSGTRLTVV.

The rearrangement joins TRBV10-2 to TRBJ2-1, with D tentatively TRBD2 (5 bases). Germline V gives CDR1 WSHSY, CDR2 SAAADI. V was pared by 4 bases and J by 9 bases, with 19 bases between. CDR3 length: 15 amino acids. CDR3 sequence (DNA): TGCGCCAGCAGTGGGTGGGCCAGCGGCATTAGTGAGCAGTTCTTC. Protein product: CASSGWASGISEQFF.

The table lists this clone with a few counts. This chain joins TRBV9 and TRBJ1-1; no clear D. V lost 4 bases and J lost 4, with 11 bases in between. Germline CDR1 is SGDLS and CDR2 is YYNGEE. The CDR3 has 13 amino acids. The DNA for the CDR3 is TGTGCCAGCAGCCCCCCCCCGAGCACTGAAGCTTTCTTT. This encodes CASSPPPSTEAFF.

The rearrangement links TRBV5-6 to TRBJ1-2; maybe TRBD1 (5 bases). V lost 3 bases and J lost 7, with 16 bases in between. Germline CDR1 reads SGHDT; CDR2 reads YYEEEE. The CDR3 runs 14 residues. The CDR3 loop is CASSYGRVSVGYTF. CDR3 nucleotide sequence: TGTGCCAGCAGCTACGGCAGGGTGTCTGTTGGCTACACCTTC. The variable domain in full, with the rest retrieved from reference TRBV5-6 and TRBJ1-2, is DAGVTQSPTHLIKTRGQQVTLRCSPKSGHDTVSWYQQALGQGPQFIFQYYEEEERQRGNFPDRFSGHQFPNYSSELNVNALLLGDSALYLCASSYGRVSVGYTFGSGTRLTVV.

The chain is built from TRBV7-8 and TRBJ2-3, with 7 bases aligning to TRBD2. There are 14 residues in the CDR3. Germline CDR1 is SGHVS and CDR2 is FQNEAQ. V lost 8 bases and J lost 2; bases outside the gene matches: 7. This CDR3 is CASSAGPYTDTQYF. CDR3 bases: TGTGCCAGCTCAGCGGGGCCCTACACAGATACGCAGTATTTT.

This clone was seen a handful of times. The chain uses TRBV29-1 and TRBJ2-2; TRBD2 might be the D (5 bases). Germline CDR1 and CDR2: SQVTM and ANQGSEA. Trimming stripped 6 bases from V and 7 bases from J, with 12 bases between. CDR3 length: 12 amino acids. The chain's CDR3 is CSVRTAGGELFF. CDR3 DNA sequence: TGCAGCGTCCGGACCGCGGGCGGGGAGCTGTTTTTT.

This clone was recorded a few times. The chain links TRBV7-9 to TRBJ2-2, with D unclear. Trimming shortened V by 5 bases and J by 0 bases, and 10 bases separated the two germline ends. Germline V gene data show CDR1 as SEHNR and CDR2 as FQNEAQ (reference sequence). The length of the CDR3 is 15 residues. The CDR3 spells CASSPLGANTGELFF. The CDR3 region has the DNA TGTGCCAGCAGCCCCCTCGGAGCGAACACCGGGGAGCTGTTTTTT. Full variable domain (outside the CDR3, taken from reference TRBV7-9 and TRBJ2-2): DTGVSQNPRHKITKRGQNVTFRCDPISEHNRLYWYRQTLGQGPEFLTYFQNEAQLEKSRLLSDRFSAERPKGSFSTLEIQRTEQGDSAMYLCASSPLGANTGELFFGEGSRLTVL.

V and J are TRBV6-6 and TRBJ2-4; TRBD2 is a possible D gene (7 bases). Germline V CDR1 and CDR2: MNHNY, SVGAGI (reference sequence). V dropped 0 bases and J dropped 1 base, with 10 bases sitting between them. The CDR3 extends over 16 amino acids. The CDR3 protein is CASSYSRGAAKNIQYF. CDR3 nucleotide sequence: TGTGCCAGCAGTTACTCCCGGGGGGCGGCCAAAAACATTCAGTACTTC.

CDR3 nucleotide sequence: TGTGCCAGCAGCCGACCGGGACAGGTTAATTCACCCCTCCACTTT. Encoded protein: CASSRPGQVNSPLHF. The gene calls are TRBV7-8 and TRBJ1-6; 8 nucleotides line up with TRBD1. The V gene's germline CDR1 is SGHVS and CDR2 FQNEAQ. The V segment lost 5 bases and the J segment 6 bases; nucleotides outside the gene matches: 6. The CDR3 is 15 amino acids.

With respect to this clone: At one end, the junction sequence differs from germline, possibly due to a read error. The chain employs TRBV29-1 and TRBJ2-6; D is perhaps TRBD1 (5 bases). Germline loops: CDR1 SQVTM, CDR2 ANQGSEA. The CDR3 sequence is 13 residues long. The CDR3 spells CSVADSGANILTF. The CDR3 DNA sequence: TGCAGCGTTGCGGATTCTGGGGCCAACATCCTGACTTTC. The full variable domain, in which reference TRBV29-1 and TRBJ2-6 provide the parts outside the CDR3, is SAVISQKPSRDICQRGTSLTIQCQVDSQVTMMFWYRQQPGQSLTLIATANQGSEATYESGFVIDKFPISRPNLTFSTLTVSNMSPEDSSIYLCSVADSGANILTFGAGSRLTVL.

This clone was observed a handful of times. V and J are TRBV6-5 and TRBJ2-3; TRBD2 might be the D (5 bases). The CDR3 runs 15 residues. Germline V gene lookup returns CDR1 MNHEY and CDR2 SVGAGI. V dropped 1 base and J dropped 2 bases, with 10 bases sitting between them. The DNA for the CDR3 is TGTGCCAGCAGTTACTGGGGAGTGAACACAGATACGCAGTATTTT. It specifies CASSYWGVNTDTQYF.

This clone has just a few counts. V gene TRBV9 combines with J gene TRBJ2-1; weak D call: TRBD2 (6 bases). The CDR3 is 15 amino acids. Germline values: CDR1 SGDLS, CDR2 YYNGEE. Trimming stripped 3 bases from V and 2 bases from J, with 12 bases between. CDR3 nucleotides: TGTGCCAGCAGCGGGCCCGGACTAACCTACAATGAGCAGTTCTTC. Translating gives CASSGPGLTYNEQFF.

The V gene is TRBV9, the J gene TRBJ2-3; TRBD2 agrees at 7 bases. This CDR3 comprises 16 residues. Germline-derived CDR1 and CDR2 are SGDLS and YYNGEE. J lost 1 base, V lost 3 bases, and 8 bases had no gene match. The CDR3 sequence is CASSDASGPRTDTQYF. The DNA of the CDR3 is TGTGCCAGCAGCGATGCTAGCGGTCCCCGCACAGATACGCAGTATTTT.

This clone came up a few times. CDR3 protein: CASRGGRGSNQPQHF. CDR3 DNA sequence: TGCGCCAGCCGGGGGGGTCGTGGGAGCAATCAGCCCCAGCATTTT. The gene calls are TRBV10-2 and TRBJ1-5; D might be TRBD1 (5 bases). Trimming shortened V by 8 bases and J by 1 base, and 15 bases separated the two germline ends. The CDR3 contains 15 residues. Germline-derived CDR1 and CDR2 are WSHSY and SAAADI.

This clone has more than one count but fewer than ten. CDR3 region: CSVEDFRTGSYEQYF. Written as DNA, the CDR3 is TGCAGCGTTGAAGACTTCAGGACAGGATCTTACGAGCAGTACTTC. The V call is TRBV29-1, the J call TRBJ2-7, with TRBD1 matching over 7 bases. The CDR3 is made up of 15 amino acids. Trimming cost V 0 bases and J 4 bases; bases outside gene matches: 9. CDR1 and CDR2 (germline): SQVTM, ANQGSEA.

This clone has only a few counts. The V and J genes are TRBV5-6 and TRBJ1-5; possibly TRBD1 for D (6 bases). Germline lookup yields CDR1 SGHDT and CDR2 YYEEEE. This CDR3 is built from 15 residues. V was clipped by 4 bases and J by 3 bases, with 14 bases between them. Here the CDR3 DNA reads TGTGCCAGCAGCACCCTAACAGGGCTCAATCAGCCCCAGCATTTT. Encoded protein: CASSTLTGLNQPQHF.

This chain links TRBV7-9 with TRBJ2-2; D is unresolved. V was shortened by 1 base and J by 4 bases, with 7 bases between the two germline ends. The CDR3 is made up of 14 amino acids. Germline V gene data show CDR1 as SEHNR and CDR2 as FQNEAQ (reference sequence). CDR3 nucleotide sequence: TGTGCCAGCAGCTTAGATCCGGGCACCGGGGAGCTGTTTTTT. This encodes CASSLDPGTGELFF.

The rearrangement joins TRBV4-1 to TRBJ1-6; TRBD1 matches 8 bases. Germline V gene lookup returns CDR1 MGHRA and CDR2 YSYEKL. This CDR3 contains 17 residues. Germline trimming cut 2 bases from V and 10 bases from J; bases unmatched to any gene: 13. The CDR3 DNA sequence: TGCGCCAGCAGCCAACAACGTTCAGGGGGCGCTAACTCACCCCTCCACTTT. Its translation: CASSQQRSGGANSPLHF.

The V call is TRBV7-2, the J call TRBJ2-5; 10 bases are shared with TRBD2. This CDR3 has 15 residues. Germline CDR1 reads SGHTA; CDR2 reads FQGNSA. V was clipped by 4 bases and J by 1 base; unmatched bases: 3. CDR3 sequence (DNA): TGTGCCAGCAGCTCAGCGGGGGGGACCCAAGAGACCCAGTACTTC. Translation gives CASSSAGGTQETQYF.

The V and J genes are TRBV6-6 and TRBJ1-2; TRBD1 matches at 8 bases. V was clipped by 0 bases and J by 4 bases; unmatched bases: 4. Germline V gene data show CDR1 as MNHNY and CDR2 as SVGAGI (reference sequence). The CDR3 totals 15 residues. Written as DNA, the CDR3 is TGTGCCAGCAGTTACTCAACCGGGACAGGCTATGGCTACACCTTC. This gives the protein CASSYSTGTGYGYTF.

This clone was seen only a few times. The chain uses TRBV9 and TRBJ1-3, with 7 bases matching TRBD1. There are 16 residues in the CDR3. The germline V gene encodes CDR1 SGDLS and CDR2 YYNGEE. V dropped 3 bases and J dropped 0; count of bases not matched to a gene: 6. CDR3 residues: CASSAQDRISGNTIYF. Written as DNA, the CDR3 is TGTGCCAGCAGCGCCCAGGACAGGATCTCTGGAAACACCATATATTTT.

The sample holds a few counts of this clone. The V call is TRBV14, the J call TRBJ2-1; the match to TRBD1 covers 10 bases. Germline lookup yields CDR1 SGHDN and CDR2 FVKESK. The length of the CDR3 is 15 residues. The trim removed 6 bases at V and 6 bases at J, leaving 8 bases unmatched. The CDR3: CASRLGQGRFNEQFF. In DNA, the CDR3 is TGTGCCAGCAGGCTGGGACAGGGGCGCTTCAATGAGCAGTTCTTC.